This is a list of T cell receptor beta chains from one sample in a study of radiation and T cells in renal cell carcinoma. The data were produced by immunoSEQ multiplex PCR, yet TCRdb's version contains in-frame clones alone and is incomplete. The sample holds roughly 130,000 clones; roughly 91% are singletons and the top ten take around 6%. The input for sequencing was blood, taken from a patient whose treatment included radiotherapy and nephrectomy. These receptors originate from a woman in her 70s with renal cell carcinoma. Each CDR3 is given with its conserved first and last residue. Each record gives: J gene, CDR3 length, clone size, D gene, V gene, CDR3 protein, CDR3 DNA. The D gene is left open where the match is weak. Clone size is given for some rows only: seen once, a few or many times, or a class if the clone is expanded.

TRBJ1-1,14,-,-,TRBV27,CASRTDRRGTEAFF,TGTGCCAGCAGGACCGACAGAAGGGGCACTGAAGCTTTCTTT
TRBJ1-6,12,few,-,TRBV5-4,CASSLVGSLLHF,TGTGCCAGCAGCTTGGTGGGGTCCCTCCTCCACTTT
TRBJ2-7,15,-,-,TRBV18,CASSFKTASSYEQYF,TGTGCCAGCTCTTTTAAAACGGCTAGCTCCTACGAGCAGTACTTC
TRBJ2-5,13,-,-,TRBV19,CASSTVSGETQYF,TGTGCCAGTAGTACAGTCTCCGGAGAGACCCAGTACTTC
TRBJ2-1,17,once,-,TRBV4-2,CASSQGSVQGEGYEQFF,TGTGCCAGCAGCCAAGGGTCCGTTCAGGGGGAGGGTTATGAGCAGTTCTTC
TRBJ2-1,19,-,TRBD2,TRBV5-4,CASSSLAGGPPSSYNEQFF,TGTGCCAGCAGCTCCCTAGCGGGGGGCCCCCCAAGCTCCTACAATGAGCAGTTCTTC
TRBJ2-5,12,-,-,TRBV30,CAWSYSQETQYF,TGTGCCTGGAGCTACAGCCAAGAGACCCAGTACTTC
TRBJ2-5,14,-,TRBD2,TRBV7-9,CASSWASGVETQYF,TGTGCCAGCAGCTGGGCTAGCGGGGTTGAGACCCAGTACTTC
TRBJ2-1,14,-,-,TRBV19,CASSLRQDSNEQFF,TGTGCCAGTAGTCTGAGGCAGGATAGCAATGAGCAGTTCTTC
TRBJ2-1,15,-,TRBD1,TRBV7-2,CASSLATGSYNEQFF,TGTGCCAGCAGCTTAGCGACAGGGTCCTACAATGAGCAGTTCTTC
TRBJ2-3,13,-,-,TRBV30,CAWSVPGTDTQYF,TGTGCCTGGAGTGTACCGGGGACAGATACGCAGTATTTT
TRBJ1-6,15,-,TRBD1,TRBV4-2,CASSPSGQLNSPLHF,TGTGCCAGCAGCCCATCGGGACAGCTTAATTCACCCCTCCACTTT